The 24 T cell receptor beta chains below were found in one sample sequenced in a study of T cells in Graves' hyperthyroidism and ophthalmopathy. TCR beta CDR3 sequences were amplified from RNA transcripts. When the TCR CDR3 underwent first-round RT-PCR, the HTBI primer set was used. TCRdb processed the multiplex PCR reads anew with MiXCR; each CDR3 protein has one entry. The data show about 530,000 distinct CDR3 sequences, about a sixth seen once. Sequences were obtained from blood. The receptors here all came from a woman under 30 with Graves' ophthalmopathy.

This clonotype was counted at least ten times. The chain carries TRBV6-2 or TRBV6-3 and TRBJ2-7; 8 bases align to TRBD2. CDR1 and CDR2 (germline): MNHEY, SVGEGT. This CDR3 has 15 amino acids. The J segment lost 2 bases and the V segment lost 6 bases, leaving 9 bases of the junction unmatched. This CDR3 is CASRRGAGAPYEQYF. CDR3 DNA sequence: TGTGCCAGCAGGAGAGGAGCGGGAGCTCCCTACGAGCAGTACTTC.

This clonotype has a handful of counts. The chain recombines TRBV7-9 with TRBJ1-4; D unclear. This CDR3 is built from 17 residues. V lost 5 bases, J lost 0 bases, and 16 bases lay in between. The germline CDR1 and CDR2 sequences are SEHNR and FQNEAQ (reference sequence). The CDR3 DNA sequence: TGTGCCAGCAGCCCTGGACTTTTCCTTGCAACTAATGAAAAACTGTTTTTT. Protein sequence: CASSPGLFLATNEKLFF.

This clonotype has ten or more counts. The chain recombines TRBV28 with TRBJ2-5, with 11 positions matching TRBD2. This CDR3 spans 15 amino acids. The germline V gene has CDR1 MDHEN and CDR2 SYDVKM. The V gene end was trimmed by 5 bases and the J gene end by 4 bases; junction bases not matched to a gene: 6. This CDR3 reads CASSPKGLAGETQYF. The CDR3 coding sequence is TGTGCCAGCAGTCCTAAAGGACTAGCGGGAGAGACCCAGTACTTC.

This clonotype was picked up many times. The DNA of the CDR3 is TGTGCCAGCAGCTCAAACGGGGCCGGGCGGGGGACCTACAATGAGCAGTTCTTC. Translating gives CASSSNGAGRGTYNEQFF. The chain couples TRBV11-1 to TRBJ2-1, with 7 positions matching TRBD2. This CDR3 region has 18 residues. Germline CDR1 and CDR2: SGHAT and FQDESV (reference sequence). Trimming at V came to 4 bases and at J to 2 bases, leaving 14 bases not matched to a gene.

The V and J genes are TRBV13 and TRBJ2-6; D remains ambiguous. V was shortened by 3 bases and J by 4 bases, with 13 bases between the two germline ends. The CDR3 totals 16 residues. Looked up from germline, CDR1 is PRHDT and CDR2 is FYEKMQ (reference sequence). The CDR3 spells CASSFPSRAGANVLTF. The CDR3 nucleotides are TGTGCCAGCAGCTTCCCCTCGCGAGCCGGGGCCAACGTCCTGACTTTC.

V and J are TRBV18 and TRBJ2-6, with TRBD2 as a possible D gene (6 bases). The CDR3 has 16 amino acids. V lost 3 bases and J 4 bases, leaving 13 bases between the germline ends. From germline, CDR1 is KGHSH and CDR2 LQKENI. CDR3 DNA sequence: TGTGCCAGCTCACCCGGACCGGGAGTAGGGGCCAACGTCCTGACTTTC. This sequence encodes CASSPGPGVGANVLTF.

This clonotype was recorded at least ten times. This sequence joins TRBV30 and TRBJ2-7; 9 bases line up with TRBD1. Germline V gene lookup returns CDR1 GTSNPN and CDR2 SVGIG (reference sequence). This CDR3 contains 14 residues. V shed 4 bases and J 2 bases; nucleotides not matched to a gene: 6. The CDR3 region has the DNA TGTGCCTGGACCGGACAGGGGACCACCTACGAGCAGTACTTC. Amino acid sequence: CAWTGQGTTYEQYF.

This clonotype appeared many times. V and J are TRBV2 and TRBJ2-7; perhaps TRBD2 as D (6 bases). Trimming shortened V by 4 bases and J by 5 bases, and 9 bases separated the two germline ends. Germline CDR1 SNHLY, CDR2 FYNNEI. The CDR3 covers 12 residues. CDR3 nucleotide sequence: TGTGCCAGCAGTGGCGGGGACGACGAGCAGTACTTC. Its protein product is CASSGGDDEQYF.

The CDR3 DNA is TGTGCCAGCAGTCAGGGACAGGGAGATATTTTTCGTGGCAATCAGCCCCAGCATTTT. It yields the protein CASSQGQGDIFRGNQPQHF. V gene TRBV27 combines with J gene TRBJ1-5; 9 bases map to TRBD1. V shed 5 bases, J shed 2 bases, and the junction held 16 bases outside the gene matches. From germline, CDR1 is MNHEY and CDR2 SMNVEV (reference sequence). This CDR3 region has 19 residues.

The sample holds a few counts of this clonotype. V gene TRBV28 combines with J gene TRBJ2-4; no clear D gene. The ends were cut back, 6 bases at V and 0 bases at J, with 18 bases in the middle. Germline CDR1 is MDHEN and CDR2 is SYDVKM. The CDR3 is 17 amino acids. The CDR3 DNA reads TGTGCCAGCAGGTCTATCCGAATAGAACAAGCCAAAAACATTCAGTACTTC. This gives the protein CASRSIRIEQAKNIQYF.

This clonotype was observed at least ten times. The chain is built from TRBV20-1 and TRBJ2-3; 7 nucleotides match TRBD2. The V and J ends lost 3 bases and 3 bases, in that order; junction bases with no gene match: 9. The CDR3 extends over 15 amino acids. CDR1 is DFQATT and CDR2 is SNEGSKA in the germline V gene (reference sequence). CDR3 nucleotide sequence: TGCAGTGCTAGTCGGGCTGGTAGCGGGACAGATACGCAGTATTTT. Protein product: CSASRAGSGTDTQYF.

The chain recombines TRBV7-3 with TRBJ2-3; 13 nucleotides match TRBD2. The CDR3 is made up of 19 amino acids. Germline loops: CDR1 SGHTA, CDR2 FQGTGA. V dropped 5 bases and J dropped 5; count of bases not matched to a gene: 16. CDR3 in DNA: TGTGCCAGCAGCCCCCTCGGGGGTGGACTAGCGGGGGCGGGAGATACGCAGTATTTT. It specifies CASSPLGGGLAGAGDTQYF.

This clonotype was detected many times. The chain joins TRBV9 to TRBJ2-5; D possibly corresponds to TRBD1 (5 bases). Trimming took off 4 bases at V and 0 bases at J, with 13 bases between the two ends. CDR3 length equals 15 residues. In germline, CDR1 is SGDLS, CDR2 YYNGEE. The CDR3 spells CASSPWGRYQETQYF. In DNA form, the CDR3 reads TGTGCCAGCAGCCCCTGGGGCCGGTACCAAGAGACCCAGTACTTC.

This sequence joins TRBV9 and TRBJ2-1, with 9 bases matching TRBD2. The CDR3 totals 21 residues. The V segment lost 0 bases and the J segment 0 bases; nucleotides outside the gene matches: 16. Germline CDR1 SGDLS, CDR2 YYNGEE. CDR3 coding DNA: TGTGCCAGCAGCGTAGGGAAGGGGGGGTTAGCGGGGGAAAGCTCCTACAATGAGCAGTTCTTC. It translates to CASSVGKGGLAGESSYNEQFF.

This clonotype was picked up many times. V is TRBV28 and J is TRBJ1-6; tentatively, D is TRBD1 (6 bases). Germline CDR1 MDHEN, CDR2 SYDVKM. Trimming stripped 2 bases from V and 0 bases from J, with 11 bases between. The CDR3 spans 17 residues. Written as DNA, the CDR3 is TGTGCCAGCAGTTTAGGGGGGCTATTCTCCTATAATTCACCCCTCCACTTT. It yields the protein CASSLGGLFSYNSPLHF.

On this clonotype: At one end, the junction sequence differs from germline, possibly due to a read error. The V gene is TRBV5-1, the J gene TRBJ1-6, with D possibly TRBD1 on 6 matching bases. This CDR3 comprises 15 residues. Looked up from germline, CDR1 is SGHRS and CDR2 is YFSETQ. CDR3 DNA: TGTGCCAGCCGCCTGGGACACGACGACACTTCACCCCTCCACTTT. It translates to CASRLGHDDTSPLHF.

V usage is TRBV10-3 and J usage is TRBJ1-2, with TRBD1 matching over 8 bases. Germline V lookup: CDR1 ENHRY, CDR2 SYGVKD. After removal of 0 bases from V and 5 bases from J, the junction contained 2 bases not matched to a gene. This CDR3 is 14 amino acids long. CDR3 region: CAISESQGVYGYTF. DNA for the CDR3: TGTGCCATCAGTGAGTCACAGGGGGTTTATGGCTACACCTTC.

This clonotype was counted at least ten times. The V gene is TRBV2, the J gene TRBJ2-2, with 7 nucleotides matching TRBD1. This CDR3 region has 15 residues. Germline-derived CDR1 and CDR2 are SNHLY and FYNNEI. The junction had 5 bases not matched to a gene; V was cut back by 1 base and J by 6 bases. The CDR3 sequence: CASSEVGQGAGELFF. Written as DNA, the CDR3 is TGTGCCAGCAGTGAAGTTGGGCAGGGGGCCGGGGAGCTGTTTTTT.

This clonotype appeared many times. V gene TRBV5-1 combines with J gene TRBJ2-7; D perhaps matches TRBD2 (7 bases). Germline CDR1 reads SGHRS; CDR2 reads YFSETQ. V lost 3 bases and J lost 6, with 16 bases in between. The CDR3 runs 14 residues. CDR3 in amino acids: CASSSEGGLGEQYF. The CDR3 DNA reads as TGCGCCAGCAGCTCGGAGGGGGGGTTGGGCGAGCAGTACTTC. Full variable domain (rest looked up from reference TRBV5-1 and TRBJ2-7): KAGVTQTPRYLIKTRGQQVTLSCSPISGHRSVSWYQQTPGQGLQFLFEYFSETQRNKGNFPGRFSGRQFSNSRSEMNVSTLELGDSALYLCASSSEGGLGEQYFGPGTRLTVT.

V gene TRBV6-1 combines with J gene TRBJ1-1, with 8 nucleotides matching TRBD1. This CDR3 has 13 amino acids. The ends lost 6 bases at V and 5 bases at J; junction bases unmatched: 5. In germline, CDR1 is MNHNS, CDR2 SASEGT. CDR3 in DNA: TGTGCCAGCAGACTGGACAGGGTAACTGAAGCTTTCTTT. Its translation: CASRLDRVTEAFF.

This clonotype has a count of ten or more. The chain links TRBV20-1 to TRBJ2-7; 7 bases are a match to TRBD1. CDR3 length: 16 residues. Per germline, CDR1 DFQATT and CDR2 SNEGSKA (reference sequence). The V and J ends lost 0 bases and 3 bases, in that order; junction bases with no gene match: 11. CDR3 sequence (DNA): TGCAGTGCTAGAGATTCGATCACAGGGGCTTTCTACGAGCAGTACTTC. Its protein is CSARDSITGAFYEQYF.

This clonotype occurred many times. This rearrangement joins TRBV2 to TRBJ2-7, with D possibly called TRBD1 or TRBD2 (5 bases each). The V end was cut by 3 bases, the J end by 0 bases, with 15 bases between. From germline, CDR1 is SNHLY and CDR2 FYNNEI. The CDR3 has 16 amino acids. CDR3 DNA sequence: TGTGCCAGCAGTGAGTTCAAGGGGACCAACTCCTACGAGCAGTACTTC. It translates to CASSEFKGTNSYEQYF.

This clonotype has just a few counts. The CDR3 spells CASSQDPPSFQGYTF. CDR3 DNA sequence: TGTGCCAGCAGCCAAGATCCCCCCAGTTTTCAAGGCTACACCTTC. This chain uses TRBV3-1 with TRBJ1-2; no clear D. Trimming took off 0 bases at V and 8 bases at J, with 16 bases between the two ends. Germline CDR1 and CDR2: LGHDT and YNNKEL (reference sequence). The CDR3 is made up of 15 amino acids.

V and J are TRBV7-2 and TRBJ1-6; D perhaps matches TRBD1 (5 bases). V was clipped by 1 base and J by 9 bases, with 10 bases between them. The CDR3 runs 14 residues. Looked up from germline, CDR1 is SGHTA and CDR2 is FQGNSA. The CDR3 spells CASSLDRGASPLHF. In DNA, the CDR3 is TGTGCCAGCAGCTTAGATCGGGGCGCTTCACCCCTCCACTTT.